This T cell receptor beta chain was observed in a study of blood T cell repertoires in COVID-19. Per the germline V gene, CDR1 is LNHDA and CDR2 is SQIVND (reference sequence). This CDR3 comprises 14 residues. V dropped 5 bases and J dropped 6; count of bases not matched to a gene: 6. Original processing notes: Estimated nucleated cell counts came from reference gene primer amplification. Clones were read by immunoSEQ multiplex PCR, and TCRdb kept only the in-frame ones, dropping some. Clonal size and the V and J genes are those of that table, whereas D and trimming came from the DNA. The profile shows 150,000 or so clones, 70% to 90% of them singletons.

The clonotype originates from a man aged 55 to 69 with COVID-19, enrolled during active disease. The sequencing sample was made of peripheral blood. The V call is TRBV19, the J call TRBJ1-5; 8 bases map to TRBD1. The CDR3 region is CASSEQGVVQPQHF. The CDR3 DNA sequence: TGTGCCAGTAGTGAACAGGGGGTGGTTCAGCCCCAGCATTTT. The full variable domain, in which reference TRBV19 and TRBJ1-5 provide the parts outside the CDR3, is DGGITQSPKYLFRKEGQNVTLSCEQNLNHDAMYWYRQDPGQGLRLIYYSQIVNDFQKGDIAEGYSVSREKKESFPLTVTSAQKNPTAFYLCASSEQGVVQPQHFGDGTRLSIL.